Below are 20 T cell receptor beta chains sequenced from a single sample in a study of graft-versus-host responses after intestinal transplantation. Produced via immunoSEQ multiplex PCR; TCRdb's table is partial and in-frame only. The sample lists around 10,000 clones, roughly 27% seen once, with 3.4% in the top ten. The specimen comprised alloreactive CD4+ T cells from a mixed lymphocyte reaction culture, sampled before intestinal transplant. Subset defined: CFSE-low proliferating T cells sorted from roughly six-day pre-transplant mixed lymphocyte reaction (GvH or HvG direction). The source of these receptors is a human patient who received an intestinal transplant.

Only a few counts were recorded for this clone. V gene TRBV6-5 combines with J gene TRBJ2-7; the D is unclear. Germline V CDR1 and CDR2: MNHEY, SVGAGI. Trimming stripped 6 bases from V and 2 bases from J, with 14 bases between. This CDR3 contains 14 residues. The CDR3 protein is CASRSDGEPYEQYF. CDR3 nucleotide sequence: TGTGCCAGCAGGAGTGACGGCGAGCCCTACGAGCAGTACTTC.

The V call is TRBV10-2, the J call TRBJ2-7, with a weak D call TRBD2 (5 bases). Germline V gives CDR1 WSHSY, CDR2 SAAADI. This CDR3 comprises 14 residues. Between the trimmed V and J ends, which lost 7 bases and 2 bases, there was a span of 15 bases. CDR3 sequence reads: CASTSLANTYEQYF. In DNA form, the CDR3 reads TGCGCCAGCACGTCCCTAGCTAATACCTACGAGCAGTACTTC.

This chain joins TRBV7-9 and TRBJ2-2; no clear D gene. The germline V gene has CDR1 SEHNR and CDR2 FQNEAQ (reference sequence). The CDR3 runs to 12 residues. V lost 5 bases and J lost 5, with 6 bases in between. This CDR3 is CASSRSTGELFF. The CDR3 region has the DNA TGTGCCAGCAGCCGGAGTACCGGGGAGCTGTTTTTT. Supplemented by reference TRBV7-9 and TRBJ2-2, the full variable domain reads DTGVSQNPRHKITKRGQNVTFRCDPISEHNRLYWYRQTLGQGPEFLTYFQNEAQLEKSRLLSDRFSAERPKGSFSTLEIQRTEQGDSAMYLCASSRSTGELFFGEGSRLTVL.

The chain is built from TRBV2 and TRBJ1-1, with 10 bases aligning to TRBD1. Germline trimming cut 6 bases from V and 0 bases from J; bases unmatched to any gene: 7. This CDR3 has 16 amino acids. In germline, CDR1 is SNHLY, CDR2 FYNNEI. The CDR3 nucleotides read TGTGCCAGCAGGAACCGGGACAGGGGCCTGAACACTGAAGCTTTCTTT. It specifies CASRNRDRGLNTEAFF.

V gene TRBV7-6 combines with J gene TRBJ2-1; 7 bases line up with TRBD1. Looked up from germline, CDR1 is SGHVS and CDR2 is FNYEAQ. The CDR3 totals 18 residues. Trimming cost V 1 base and J 0 bases; bases outside gene matches: 9. CDR3 in amino acids: CASSLEGGLLSSYNEQFF. Here the CDR3 DNA reads TGTGCCAGCAGCTTAGAAGGGGGCCTTTTGAGCTCCTACAATGAGCAGTTCTTC.

The rearrangement joins TRBV10-3 to TRBJ2-3, with TRBD2 identical over 9 bases. Germline values: CDR1 ENHRY, CDR2 SYGVKD. Trimming at V came to 4 bases and at J to 2 bases, leaving 7 bases not matched to a gene. The CDR3 contains 16 residues. CDR3 bases: TGTGCCATCAGTGGTAAACCTAGCGGGACCACAGATACGCAGTATTTT. This encodes CAISGKPSGTTDTQYF.

The chain links TRBV5-3 to TRBJ1-1, with D possibly TRBD1 on 5 matching bases. TRBV5-3 is placed among ORFs of uncertain function. The CDR3 sequence is 18 residues long. Trimming took off 0 bases at V and 5 bases at J, with 23 bases between the two ends. DNA for the CDR3: TGTGCCAGAAGCTTGGATTCGGGCCAGAGGGACTCGAGAACTGAAGCTTTCTTT. Protein product: CARSLDSGQRDSRTEAFF.

In its sample, this clone ranks as medium-sized. V usage is TRBV6-5 and J usage is TRBJ2-2; D call uncertain. Germline loops: CDR1 MNHEY, CDR2 SVGAGI. With 0 bases removed from V and 0 bases from J, the gap between germline ends came to 5 bases. The CDR3 sequence is 15 residues long. CDR3 nucleotides: TGTGCCAGCAGTTACTCCTGGACGAACACCGGGGAGCTGTTTTTT. Amino acid sequence: CASSYSWTNTGELFF.

V gene TRBV11-2 combines with J gene TRBJ2-4, with TRBD1 as a possible D gene (5 bases). CDR1 and CDR2 from the germline V gene are SGHAT and FQNNGV. The CDR3 has 15 amino acids. Trimming took off 4 bases at V and 3 bases at J, with 13 bases between the two ends. The CDR3 here is CASSSLRDNKNIQYF. The CDR3 nucleotides read TGTGCCAGCAGCTCCCTCAGGGATAACAAAAACATTCAGTACTTC.

The genes are TRBV4-1 and TRBJ2-7; 9 positions match TRBD2. This CDR3 comprises 15 residues. J was trimmed by 4 bases and V by 4 bases; bases with no gene match: 8. Germline values: CDR1 MGHRA, CDR2 YSYEKL. The CDR3 DNA is TGCGCCAGCAGCCCCTTGGCGGGAGGGCCTTACGAGCAGTACTTC. It codes for CASSPLAGGPYEQYF.

By sample fraction, this clone is medium-sized. This sequence joins TRBV4-1 and TRBJ1-2; D is uncertain. Trimming removed 0 bases from V and 4 bases from J, with 6 bases in between. This CDR3 has 13 residues. CDR1 and CDR2 (germline): MGHRA, YSYEKL. The CDR3 sequence: CASSQDRGYGYTF. The CDR3 bases are TGCGCCAGCAGCCAAGATCGGGGCTATGGCTACACCTTC.

The chain employs TRBV25-1 and TRBJ2-2; D tentatively reads TRBD1 or TRBD2 (5 bases each). Trimming cost V 3 bases and J 0 bases, with 5 bases left between them. The CDR3 extends over 14 amino acids. Germline-derived CDR1 and CDR2 are MGHDK and SYGVNS. CDR3 nucleotide sequence: TGTGCCAGCAGTGAGGGACCGAACACCGGGGAGCTGTTTTTT. Translation gives CASSEGPNTGELFF.

This clone was seen a few times. The chain is built from TRBV7-2 and TRBJ2-1; tentatively, D is TRBD2 (6 bases). Germline V gene data show CDR1 as SGHTA and CDR2 as FQGNSA. V lost 3 bases and J 9 bases, leaving 12 bases between the germline ends. CDR3 length: 13 amino acids. CDR3 in amino acids: CASSFGGFSEQFF. CDR3 DNA: TGTGCCAGCAGCTTTGGGGGGTTCAGTGAGCAGTTCTTC.

This clone has just a few counts. CDR3 nucleotides: TGTGCCAGTAAGTTCGCCGGGAGGGCCTCCTACGAGCAGTACTTC. Protein product: CASKFAGRASYEQYF. This chain joins TRBV19 and TRBJ2-7, with 8 bases lining up with TRBD2. V gave up 7 bases and J gave up 0 bases; unmatched junction bases: 8. Germline CDR1 LNHDA, CDR2 SQIVND (reference sequence). The CDR3 is made up of 15 amino acids.

Note on this clone: One end of the junction does not line up with germline, which may come from a read error. The V call is TRBV25-1, the J call TRBJ2-7; D is unresolved. The CDR3 covers 16 residues. CDR1 is MGHDK and CDR2 is SYGVNS in the germline V gene. The CDR3 coding sequence is TGTGCCGGCAGGCTACGTACCGCCTCTAGCTCCTACGAGCAGTACTTC. Its protein product is CAGRLRTASSSYEQYF.

This clone was observed a single time. This chain joins TRBV27 and TRBJ2-7, with D perhaps matching TRBD1 or TRBD2 (5 bases each). The CDR3 covers 15 residues. Trimming took 4 bases from V and 3 from J, leaving 16 bases between them. Germline assignment: CDR1 MNHEY and CDR2 SMNVEV (reference sequence). CDR3 sequence reads: CASSSSGTAFYEQYF. CDR3 in DNA: TGTGCCAGCAGTTCTTCCGGGACCGCCTTCTACGAGCAGTACTTC.

This clone rates as medium-sized (0.01 to 0.1%). This chain uses TRBV27 with TRBJ2-2, with TRBD1 matching 9 bases. V gave up 4 bases and J gave up 4 bases; unmatched junction bases: 1. The CDR3 spans 14 residues. The germline V gene encodes CDR1 MNHEY and CDR2 SMNVEV (reference sequence). The CDR3 spells CASSWTGVTGELFF. CDR3 in DNA: TGTGCCAGCAGTTGGACAGGGGTCACCGGGGAGCTGTTTTTT.

This clone was observed a handful of times. The chain recombines TRBV27 with TRBJ2-5; possible D gene TRBD2, 6 bases. The CDR3 runs to 14 residues. The ends were cut back, 4 bases at V and 5 bases at J, with 14 bases in the middle. Germline V gene sequence: CDR1 MNHEY, CDR2 SMNVEV (reference sequence). The CDR3 loop reads CASSSLATPETQYF. CDR3 in DNA: TGTGCCAGCAGTTCCCTAGCGACCCCGGAGACCCAGTACTTC.

In its sample, this clone ranks as large (0.1 to 1%). The chain carries TRBV4-1 and TRBJ2-3; 8 nucleotides align to TRBD1. The germline V gene encodes CDR1 MGHRA and CDR2 YSYEKL. The trim removed 0 bases at V and 3 bases at J, leaving 5 bases unmatched. The CDR3 spans 16 residues. The CDR3 DNA follows: TGCGCCAGCAGCCAAGATCAGGGGGCTTTGACAGATACGCAGTATTTT. It translates to CASSQDQGALTDTQYF.

This clone qualifies as medium-sized. V and J are TRBV2 and TRBJ2-1; tentatively, D is TRBD2 (6 bases). The CDR3 spans 18 residues. Trimming cost V 3 bases and J 1 base, with 19 bases left between them. CDR1 and CDR2 from the germline V gene are SNHLY and FYNNEI. Here the CDR3 reads CASSDRQGTGVSYNEQFF. In nucleotides, the CDR3 is TGTGCCAGCAGTGACCGGCAGGGAACGGGAGTGTCCTACAATGAGCAGTTCTTC.